These T cell receptor beta chains were read from a single sample in a study of T cell changes during pregnancy in multiple sclerosis. Method: immunoSEQ multiplex PCR; TCRdb's copy keeps in-frame clones and lacks some. The sample shows fewer than 90,000 clones, just under 95% of them seen only once. Specimen: peripheral blood, collected in the first trimester of pregnancy. The receptors shown here come from a female donor with multiple sclerosis, enrolled in a pregnancy study. Each CDR3 is given with its conserved first and last residue. Fields, in order: V gene, CDR3 protein.

>TRBV27
CASRGRGSSYNEQFF
>TRBV4-1
CASSQRNPGWGANVLTF
>TRBV5-4
CASSPSGGYEQYF
>TRBV6-1
CASSVTVVGNQPQHF
>TRBV14
CASSQHMTGGEFF
>TRBV25-1
CASSGRGHSGYEQYF
>TRBV23-1
CASSQYGDRGVGNTIYF
>TRBV18
CASSPPWRGVYNEQFF
>TRBV7-3
CASSLGLAGVNEQFF
>TRBV6-5
CASSYMGSETQYF
>TRBV6-6
CASSYGLLGNQPQHF
>TRBV6-1
CAIKDRALGTDTQYF
>TRBV7-9
CASSLGAGGVYGYTF
>TRBV5-1
CASSFGLLGEDTQYF
>TRBV18
CASSPGTGAGANVLTF
>TRBV5-1
CASRDRGNIQYF
>TRBV28
CASRGSGVEDTDTQYF
>TRBV6-6
CASKGTGGNQPQHF
>TRBV28
CASSPPLGRETQYF
>TRBV7-2
CASRKTGDTQYF
>TRBV19
CASSIAGVFSNQPQHF
>TRBV2
CASSAYRDRVDEKLFF
>TRBV7-3
CASSLGTGNYGYTF
>TRBV30
CAYTRDRTNTEAFF
>TRBV4-3
CASSQEGDLKGNNEQFF
>TRBV5-1
CASSSASGRATDTQYF
>TRBV4-1
CASSIPLGKRGQEELFF
>TRBV9
CASSPTLSASGVPYEQYF
>TRBV2
CASSRPRAAVDTIYF
>TRBV15
CATSRGQENTEAFF
>TRBV5-1
CASSPQGGGANVLTF
>TRBV5-4
CASSQDNLEAFF
>TRBV30
CAWSRGLSTGELFF
>TRBV28
CASSSFGGLAKNIQYF
>TRBV7-2
CATSPAGLTEAFF
>TRBV7-8
CASSLGAGNRQTQYF
>TRBV2
CASSALRGNYGYTF
>TRBV29-1
CSVDPTGALFNYGYTF
>TRBV19
CASSISPSGFLNEQFF
>TRBV25-1
CASRPLRDRGSMNTEAFF
>TRBV28
CASSPVQASGNTIYF
>TRBV30
CAWRDSVGGHNQPQHF
>TRBV29-1
CSVEDRSDRYGYTF
>TRBV27
CASSRRTGKVSPLHF
>TRBV27
CASNSRSGGSYTGELFF
>TRBV4-1
CASSPYDPGQRIANANTGELFF
>TRBV6-1
CASSEKQWRQAGGPGYNEQFF
>TRBV9
CASGGVASGDNEQFF
>TRBV9
CASSASSGGNYGYTF
>TRBV6-6
CASSYPGQELFF
>TRBV27
CASTKGLAYNEQFF
>TRBV19
CATSPGTGLYGYTF
>TRBV4-2
CASSLLGLEQYF